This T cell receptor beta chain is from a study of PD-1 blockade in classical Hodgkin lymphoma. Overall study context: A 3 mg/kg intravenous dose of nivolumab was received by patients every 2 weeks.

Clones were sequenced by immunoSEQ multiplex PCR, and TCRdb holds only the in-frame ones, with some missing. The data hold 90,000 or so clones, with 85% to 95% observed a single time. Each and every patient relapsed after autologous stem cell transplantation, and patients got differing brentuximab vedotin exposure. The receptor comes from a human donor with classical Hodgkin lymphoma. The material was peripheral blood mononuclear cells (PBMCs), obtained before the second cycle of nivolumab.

Written as DNA, the CDR3 is TGTGCCAGCAGCTTCGCAGGGGGCGCGGGCAATGAGCAGTTCTTC. This translates into CASSFAGGAGNEQFF. V usage is TRBV5-6 and J usage is TRBJ2-1, with 8 bases aligning to TRBD1. The trim removed 2 bases at V and 6 bases at J, leaving 7 bases unmatched. There are 15 residues in the CDR3. In germline, CDR1 is SGHDT, CDR2 YYEEEE.